The entry below gives a single TCR beta chain sequence along with its context. Its antigen is not known. This sample is drawn from a study of OX40 agonist ivuxolimab in advanced cancers. Study context: Dose-escalation subjects each had hepatocellular carcinoma, melanoma, renal cell or head and neck cancer. Overall study findings and caveats: In the expanded peripheral T cells, antigen specificity was never determined. The CD4+ and CD8+ T cells in the blood had expanded clonally by week 6 at 0.1 to 3.0 mg/kg.

Trimming took 0 bases from V and 0 from J, leaving 6 bases between them. The length of the CDR3 is 13 residues. Germline CDR1 and CDR2: GTSNPN and SVGIG (reference sequence). The assay was immunoSEQ multiplex PCR, and TCRdb's table has in-frame clones only and misses some. The sample yields 20,000 to 30,000 clones, 80% to 90% seen once. This TCR was sampled from an adult with an advanced solid tumor such as melanoma, head and neck, liver or kidney cancer. Sequencing used CD4+ or CD8+ T cells sorted from blood, obtained in a trial of the OX40 agonist ivuxolimab. The rearrangement joins TRBV30 to TRBJ2-7; D call uncertain. CDR3 amino acids: CAWSVSHSYEQYF. CDR3 DNA: TGTGCCTGGAGTGTATCCCACTCCTACGAGCAGTACTTC.